Following are 3 T cell receptor beta chains from one sample sequenced in a study of blood T cell repertoires in COVID-19. Only in-frame clones appear in the TCRdb table, and some are missing; sequencing was by immunoSEQ multiplex PCR. The table includes around 60,000 clones, roughly 90% detected once. Material: peripheral blood. The receptors were sampled from a human donor in a cohort sampled during active COVID-19.

This clone has a single count. J is TRBJ1-2 and V is TRBV19, with D tentatively TRBD1 (6 bases). CDR1 and CDR2 (germline): LNHDA, SQIVND (reference sequence). V was clipped by 7 bases and J by 3 bases, with 24 bases between them. The CDR3 sequence is 17 residues long. The CDR3 DNA reads TGTGCCAGTAACCCGACGTGGACAGTGGGCAGTGACTATGGCTACACCTTC. It codes for CASNPTWTVGSDYGYTF. The full variable domain, completed using reference TRBV19 and TRBJ1-2, is DGGITQSPKYLFRKEGQNVTLSCEQNLNHDAMYWYRQDPGQGLRLIYYSQIVNDFQKGDIAEGYSVSREKKESFPLTVTSAQKNPTAFYLCASNPTWTVGSDYGYTFGSGTRLTVV.

This clone occurred a few times. V gene TRBV5-6 combines with J gene TRBJ1-2; D not resolved. The CDR3 runs 11 residues. Trimming shortened V by 0 bases and J by 7 bases, and 4 bases separated the two germline ends. Germline CDR1 is SGHDT and CDR2 is YYEEEE. The DNA for the CDR3 is TGTGCCAGCAGCTTGGTATCTGGCTACACCTTC. Protein sequence: CASSLVSGYTF.

This clone was counted a single time. The chain links TRBV3-1 (or the pseudogene TRBV3-2) to TRBJ1-2; D might be TRBD1 (6 bases). Trimming removed 2 bases from V and 2 bases from J, with 12 bases in between. The CDR3 runs to 15 residues. Germline V gene sequence: CDR1 LGHDT, CDR2 YNNKEL (reference sequence). The CDR3 bases are TGTGCCAGCAGCCAAAGATCTCAGGGGAACTATGGCTACACCTTC. The encoded protein is CASSQRSQGNYGYTF.